Below, one T cell receptor (beta chain) is given with its context. Without the conserved terminal phenylalanine or tryptophan, this CDR3 likely stems from a read error. The DNA is left out, because the CDR3 cannot be placed on it with certainty; the CDR3 is given as TCRdb lists it. The germline CDR1 and CDR2 sequences are SEHNR and FQNEAQ (reference sequence). The CDR3 spans 10 amino acids, including both terminal residues. Seattle cases were enrolled at active infection and followed longitudinally. This sample was taken from a study of blood T cell repertoires in COVID-19. Study in general: Acute-phase and convalescent COVID-19 samples originated in the United States, Italy and Spain. In each case, the material was cDNA or gDNA derived from T cells, B-cell-depleted T cells, or PBMCs.

As handled by the study authors: Reference gene primers were amplified, and this amplification served to estimate nucleated cell counts. Generated by immunoSEQ multiplex PCR, the TCRdb table keeps only in-frame clones and is missing some. The V and J calls and clone size were taken over from that table, and D and trimming were inferred from the DNA. The sample yields roughly 340,000 clones, about 89% seen once. This receptor was identified in a woman younger than 45 with COVID-19, enrolled during active disease. Sequences were obtained from peripheral blood. The chain uses TRBV7-9 and TRBJ1-1; TRBD1 is taken as the D call from the table, unchecked against the DNA. The chain's CDR3 is CASSSGQVIM.